These 9 T cell receptor beta chains were all obtained from the same sample, sequenced in a study of cytomegalovirus exposure and HLA in healthy donors. Here immunoSEQ multiplex PCR was the method, and the copy in TCRdb shows in-frame clones only, minus some. The table includes some 200,000 clones, 84% detected once. The sequencing input was PBMCs. The receptors here all came from a woman in her 30s in good health and CMV-seropositive.

This rearrangement joins TRBV5-6 to TRBJ2-7; 8 bases are a match to TRBD2. CDR3 length equals 17 residues. Germline V CDR1 and CDR2: SGHDT, YYEEEE. The V gene end was trimmed by 3 bases and the J gene end by 5 bases; junction bases not matched to a gene: 16. CDR3 DNA: TGTGCCAGCAGCTCCGTATCATCCGGACTAGCTTCGGACGAGCAGTACTTC. This sequence encodes CASSSVSSGLASDEQYF. Using reference TRBV5-6 and TRBJ2-7 for the parts outside the CDR3, the full variable domain is DAGVTQSPTHLIKTRGQQVTLRCSPKSGHDTVSWYQQALGQGPQFIFQYYEEEERQRGNFPDRFSGHQFPNYSSELNVNALLLGDSALYLCASSSVSSGLASDEQYFGPGTRLTVT.

The chain couples TRBV15 to TRBJ1-1; the D is unclear. The CDR3 is 15 amino acids. Trimming took off 2 bases at V and 1 base at J, with 11 bases between the two ends. The germline V gene has CDR1 LNHNV and CDR2 YYDKDF (reference sequence). The CDR3 sequence is CATSRRGNGNTEAFF. The CDR3 nucleotides read TGTGCCACCAGCAGAAGAGGGAACGGGAACACTGAAGCTTTCTTT. Drawing the rest from reference TRBV15 and TRBJ1-1, the complete variable domain is DAMVIQNPRYQVTQFGKPVTLSCSQTLNHNVMYWYQQKSSQAPKLLFHYYDKDFNNEADTPDNFQSRRPNTSFCFLDIRSPGLGDTAMYLCATSRRGNGNTEAFFGQGTRLTVV.

This chain uses TRBV10-3 with TRBJ2-1, with 12 nucleotides matching TRBD2. Germline CDR1 ENHRY, CDR2 SYGVKD. The CDR3 runs to 16 residues. V lost 1 base and J lost 6; bases outside the gene matches: 4. The CDR3 here is CAISELGTSGPNEQFF. CDR3 nucleotides: TGTGCCATCAGTGAGTTGGGGACTAGCGGGCCCAATGAGCAGTTCTTC.

The chain combines TRBV5-4 with TRBJ2-5, with D perhaps matching TRBD1 (6 bases). CDR1 and CDR2 from the germline V gene are SGHNT and YYREEE (reference sequence). Trimming removed 3 bases at V and 2 bases at J, with 8 bases between. CDR3 length: 13 residues. The CDR3 DNA follows: TGTGCCAGCAGCTCAACAGGGCAAGAGACCCAGTACTTC. Translated, it gives CASSSTGQETQYF.

The V and J genes are TRBV28 and TRBJ2-7; 8 bases line up with TRBD1. Germline V gives CDR1 MDHEN, CDR2 SYDVKM. J lost 12 bases, V lost 4 bases, and 11 bases had no gene match. The CDR3 spans 13 residues. The chain's CDR3 is CASSSGQGSNAYF. For the CDR3, the DNA is TGTGCCAGCAGTTCCGGACAGGGCTCGAATGCGTACTTC.

The V gene is TRBV7-2, the J gene TRBJ1-5; D might be TRBD1 (5 bases). The V end was cut by 4 bases, the J end by 9 bases, with 10 bases between. The germline V gene encodes CDR1 SGHTA and CDR2 FQGNSA. The CDR3 is 12 amino acids. CDR3 bases: TGTGCCAGCAGCTGGGAAAGGGGGCCCCAGCATTTT. Protein: CASSWERGPQHF. Together with reference TRBV7-2 and TRBJ1-5, the CDR3 gives the full variable domain: GAGVSQSPSNKVTEKGKDVELRCDPISGHTALYWYRQSLGQGLEFLIYFQGNSAPDKSGLPSDRFSAERTGGSVSTLTIQRTQQEDSAVYLCASSWERGPQHFGDGTRLSIL.

The chain recombines TRBV2 with TRBJ1-3; 9 nucleotides line up with TRBD1. The CDR3 totals 19 residues. Unmatched junction bases numbered 13, after V lost 4 bases and J lost 0 bases. Germline V gives CDR1 SNHLY, CDR2 FYNNEI. DNA of the CDR3: TGTGCCAGCAGTGGGCCCTGGGGACAGGGCTACTCCTCTGGAAACACCATATATTTT. As protein: CASSGPWGQGYSSGNTIYF.

The V and J genes are TRBV2 and TRBJ1-1; D unclear. Germline CDR1 reads SNHLY; CDR2 reads FYNNEI. The CDR3 contains 16 residues. V was clipped by 7 bases and J by 0 bases, with 18 bases between them. CDR3: CASILIAGELNTEAFF. The CDR3 region has the DNA TGTGCCAGCATTCTGATAGCTGGAGAGCTGAACACTGAAGCTTTCTTT.

The chain recombines TRBV19 with TRBJ2-3, with D possibly being TRBD2 (5 bases). Germline V lookup: CDR1 LNHDA, CDR2 SQIVND (reference sequence). The CDR3 consists of 14 residues. The V end was cut by 6 bases, the J end by 2 bases, with 12 bases between. CDR3 loop: CASRLEPSTDTQYF. The CDR3 nucleotides read TGTGCCAGTAGACTAGAACCTTCCACAGATACGCAGTATTTT.